This T cell receptor beta chain was sequenced for a study of T cells in Graves' hyperthyroidism and ophthalmopathy. Findings and caveats of the study: Blood also carried most thyroid clonotypes expanded above 0.001. Ophthalmopathy stood apart from stable hyperthyroidism in a 13 V-J model.

TCR beta CDR3 regions were amplified from RNA transcripts. The TCR CDR3 first-round RT-PCR relied on the HTBI primer set. TCRdb processed the multiplex PCR reads anew with MiXCR; each CDR3 protein has one entry. The sample lists fewer than 650,000 distinct CDR3 sequences; around 50% were seen once. In making diagnoses, clinical symptoms, serum thyroxine and TRAb, thyroid ultrasound and orbital computed tomography were all used. The sample holds a few counts of this clonotype. The antigen remains unidentified. Trimming left V 6 bases short and J 3 bases short, with 10 bases between. The CDR3 extends over 13 amino acids. Germline CDR1 is SGHVS and CDR2 is FNYEAQ.

This chain joins TRBV7-6 and TRBJ2-3, with TRBD1 as a possible D gene (5 bases). This TCR derives from an adult woman with Graves' disease, either hyperthyroidism or ophthalmopathy (not recorded which). The specimen sequenced was peripheral blood or thyroid tissue (not recorded which). The CDR3 sequence: CASRTTVTDTQYF. For the CDR3, the DNA is TGTGCCAGCAGGACGACAGTAACAGATACGCAGTATTTT.